These T cell receptor beta chains were read from a single sample in a study of CXCR3-negative and CXCR3-positive naive CD8 T cells. TCRdb derives one entry per CDR3 protein from the 5' RACE reads, leaving out DNA. This sample contains about 84,000 distinct CDR3 sequences. Specimen: naive CXCR3+ CD8+ T cells from blood. The receptors shown here come from a human donor in good health. Some clones in this sample may be carry-over from other donors' samples. Each CDR3 is given with its conserved first and last residue.

TRBV15	TRBJ1-5	CATSLRQVNQPQHF
TRBV14	TRBJ2-1	CASTPHAWRDEQFF
TRBV20-1	TRBJ2-3	CSARVVEDTQYF
TRBV3-1	TRBJ2-1	CASSLIYNEQFF
TRBV12-3/TRBV12-4	TRBJ1-5	CASSLQQEGQPQHF
TRBV7-9	TRBJ2-2	CASSSSGGESNTGELFF
TRBV6-5	TRBJ2-2	CASSYSSLAGASNGELFF
TRBV29-1	TRBJ2-1	CSGVESSPGNEQFF
TRBV24-1	TRBJ1-1	CATSLRGNTEAFF
TRBV29-1	TRBJ2-1	CSVEIAGQYNEQFF